Listed below are T cell receptor beta chains from one sample, sequenced in a study of T cell repertoires in cytomegalovirus infection. TCRdb passed the reads through MiXCR, listing each CDR3 protein once. The profile shows around 430,000 distinct CDR3 sequences, 42% of them singletons. No antigens are known for them. Sequenced material: cultured PBMCs, taken from culture after CMV antigen stimulation. The receptor set was obtained from a human donor in good health (CMV status not recorded). Some clones in this sample may be carry-over from other donors' samples. Each CDR3 is given with its conserved first and last residue. The D gene is left open where the match is weak. Clone size appears in some rows only: once, few, many, or a class for an expanded clone.

V gene	clone size	D gene	J gene	CDR3 protein	CDR3 DNA
TRBV20-1	.	TRBD2	TRBJ2-3	CSAGLTSEDTQYF	TGCAGTGCTGGGCTCACTAGCGAAGATACGCAGTATTTT
TRBV28	few	.	TRBJ2-5	CASSLIPGSRETQYF	TGTGCCAGCAGTTTAATCCCGGGGAGCCGGGAGACCCAGTACTTC
TRBV2	.	.	TRBJ1-1	CASRRGVEAFF	TGTGCCAGCAGGCGCGGGGTTGAAGCTTTCTTT
TRBV7-2	.	.	TRBJ1-1	CASSPNRVNTEAFF	TGTGCCAGCAGCCCCAACAGAGTGAACACTGAAGCTTTCTTT
TRBV11-2	.	.	TRBJ2-7	CASTAFGEQYF	TGTGCCAGCACCGCTTTTGGCGAGCAGTACTTC
TRBV5-6	.	.	TRBJ1-2	CASSFGRGFYGYTF	TGTGCCAGCAGCTTCGGAAGGGGGTTCTATGGCTACACCTTC
TRBV28	.	.	TRBJ1-4	CASSYLDRPVSKLFF	TGTGCCAGCAGCTACCTGGACAGACCCGTTTCAAAACTGTTTTTT
TRBV23-1	.	.	TRBJ2-7	CASSQSNRRTTYEQYF	TGCGCCAGCAGTCAATCGAACCGTCGGACTACCTACGAGCAGTACTTC
TRBV27	.	TRBD1	TRBJ1-5	CASGDSGNQPQHF	TGTGCCAGTGGGGACAGTGGCAATCAGCCCCAGCATTTT
TRBV6-1	.	.	TRBJ1-1	CASTKEGTEAFF	TGTGCCAGCACCAAAGAGGGCACTGAAGCTTTCTTT
TRBV11-2	.	.	TRBJ1-2	CASSLGSIGYTF	TGTGCCAGCAGCTTAGGGTCAATTGGCTACACCTTC
TRBV20-1	.	.	TRBJ2-7	CSASPQTDLVEQYF	TGCAGTGCTAGTCCCCAGACAGACCTAGTCGAGCAGTACTTC
TRBV7-2	many	TRBD2	TRBJ2-7	CASSSGLAGAYEQYF	TGTGCCAGCAGCTCAGGACTAGCGGGAGCCTACGAGCAGTACTTC
TRBV7-7	few	TRBD1	TRBJ2-2	CASSPDRGAGELFF	TGTGCCAGCAGCCCGGACAGGGGGGCCGGGGAGCTGTTTTTT
TRBV20-1	few	.	TRBJ2-7	CSAPSSGTYEQYF	TGCAGTGCACCGTCTTCCGGGACCTACGAGCAGTACTTC
TRBV6-6	.	TRBD1	TRBJ2-4	CASSPGTDKNIQYF	TGTGCCAGCAGCCCTGGGACAGACAAAAACATTCAGTACTTC
TRBV6-6	.	TRBD2	TRBJ2-7	CASSRREGGYEQYF	TGTGCCAGCAGCCGCAGGGAGGGAGGCTACGAGCAGTACTTC
TRBV11-3	.	.	TRBJ2-5	CASSLGQRESQETQYF	TGTGCCAGCAGCTTAGGGCAGAGGGAGTCCCAAGAGACCCAGTACTTC
TRBV28	few	.	TRBJ2-7	CASTKGPAYEQYF	TGTGCCAGCACGAAAGGACCGGCCTACGAGCAGTACTTC
TRBV4-2	.	TRBD1	TRBJ1-6	CASSQADRVYSPLHF	TGTGCCAGCAGCCAAGCGGACAGGGTCTATTCACCCCTCCACTTT
TRBV14	.	.	TRBJ2-3	CASSQGGGPKADTQYF	TGTGCCAGCAGCCAGGGTGGGGGGCCTAAGGCAGATACGCAGTATTTT
TRBV7-2	.	.	TRBJ2-1	CASSLRRETYNEQFF	TGTGCCAGCAGCTTAAGGCGGGAAACCTACAATGAGCAGTTCTTC
TRBV12-3/TRBV12-4	.	TRBD2	TRBJ2-3	CASSLRTSGASTDTQYF	TGTGCCAGCAGTTTGAGGACTAGCGGAGCTAGCACAGATACGCAGTATTTT
TRBV12-3/TRBV12-4	.	TRBD1	TRBJ1-1	CASSHSGQGNTEAFF	TGTGCCAGCAGTCACTCCGGACAGGGCAACACTGAAGCTTTCTTT
TRBV6-5	.	TRBD2	TRBJ2-3	CASRALTSGSARDTQYF	TGTGCCAGCAGAGCCTTGACTAGCGGGAGTGCTCGCGATACGCAGTATTTT
TRBV3-1	.	.	TRBJ2-1	CASSQVGRSDEQFF	TGTGCCAGCAGCCAGGTGGGCCGATCTGACGAGCAGTTCTTC
TRBV7-9	few	.	TRBJ1-5	CATSPGGNQPQHF	TGTGCCACCAGCCCTGGGGGCAATCAGCCCCAGCATTTT
TRBV11-3	.	.	TRBJ2-2	CASSPEGGLENTGELFF	TGTGCCAGCAGCCCGGAGGGGGGACTGGAGAACACCGGGGAGCTGTTTTTT
TRBV7-2	.	.	TRBJ2-3	CASSLRWSPDKQYF	TGTGCCAGCAGCTTACGGTGGAGCCCAGATAAGCAGTATTTT
TRBV20-1	.	.	TRBJ2-1	CSARPEGGIKYNEQFF	TGCAGTGCTAGACCCGAGGGGGGGATTAAGTACAATGAGCAGTTCTTC
TRBV6-2/TRBV6-3	once	.	TRBJ2-1	CASNGDYNEQFF	TGTGCCAGCAACGGGGACTACAATGAGCAGTTCTTC
TRBV12-3/TRBV12-4	.	.	TRBJ2-2	CASSLKWEVHTGELFF	TGTGCCAGCAGTTTAAAATGGGAGGTCCACACCGGGGAGCTGTTTTTT
TRBV4-2	.	TRBD1	TRBJ1-6	CASSRLQGPTYNSPLHF	TGTGCCAGCAGCCGCCTACAGGGGCCCACCTATAATTCACCCCTCCACTTT
TRBV7-6	.	.	TRBJ1-1	CASTSGTARRAFF	TGTGCCAGCACCTCCGGGACGGCGCGCCGAGCTTTCTTT
TRBV6-2/TRBV6-3	few	TRBD2	TRBJ2-7	CAIRTSVDEQYF	TGTGCCATCAGGACTAGCGTGGACGAGCAGTACTTC
TRBV7-8	few	.	TRBJ1-5	CASSLARVPQHF	TGTGCCAGCAGCTTAGCTAGGGTGCCCCAGCATTTT
TRBV27	.	TRBD1	TRBJ1-1	CASSDRDRGSITEAFF	TGTGCCAGCAGTGACCGGGACAGGGGTAGTATAACTGAAGCTTTCTTT
TRBV2	.	TRBD1	TRBJ1-6	CASSVQGPNNSPLHF	TGTGCCAGCAGTGTACAGGGGCCGAATAATTCACCCCTCCACTTT
TRBV2	.	.	TRBJ2-1	CASSTRGKGDEQFF	TGTGCCAGCAGTACTCGGGGGAAGGGCGATGAGCAGTTCTTC
TRBV11-2	.	TRBD2	TRBJ2-1	CASSLDSLAGVRYEQFF	TGTGCCAGCAGCTTAGATTCACTAGCGGGAGTTAGGTATGAGCAGTTCTTC